This TCR beta chain emerged from a study of CD8 T cells in ankylosing spondylitis. Study outcomes and limitations: Those disease-linked clones were CD8+; they were also relatively rare in peripheral blood. Seemingly characteristic of ankylosing spondylitis blood was a TCR beta motif consisting of 7 or 8 highly homologous variants. Prior work had noted some motif variants in reactive arthritis blood and synovial fluid.

Germline V CDR1 and CDR2: DFQATT, SNEGSKA (reference sequence). V dropped 3 bases and J dropped 8; count of bases not matched to a gene: 7. CDR3 length: 13 amino acids. TCRdb recomputed calls from the 5' RACE reads with MiXCR, one row per CDR3 protein. The table has 200,000 to 300,000 distinct CDR3 sequences, approximately 7.6% seen once. This clonotype was counted at least ten times. Its antigen is unidentified. What was sequenced was blood, either unsorted or a sorted T cell fraction (not recorded which). This chain links TRBV20-1 with TRBJ1-2; 9 bases line up with TRBD1. This clonotype was sampled from a female donor with ankylosing spondylitis or in good health (not recorded which). The DNA for the CDR3 is TGCAGTGCTAGCGCGGGACAGGGTAGCGGCTACACCTTC. Translating gives CSASAGQGSGYTF.